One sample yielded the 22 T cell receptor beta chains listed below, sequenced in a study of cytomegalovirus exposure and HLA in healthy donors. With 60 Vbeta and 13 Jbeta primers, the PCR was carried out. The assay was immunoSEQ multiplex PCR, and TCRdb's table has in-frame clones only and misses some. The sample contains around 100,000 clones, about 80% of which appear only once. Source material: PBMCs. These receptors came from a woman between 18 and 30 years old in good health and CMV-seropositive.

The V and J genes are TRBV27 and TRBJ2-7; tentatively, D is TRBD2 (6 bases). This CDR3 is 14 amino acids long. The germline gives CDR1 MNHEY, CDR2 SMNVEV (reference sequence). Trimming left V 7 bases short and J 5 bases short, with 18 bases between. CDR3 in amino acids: CASKGWGVRNEQYF. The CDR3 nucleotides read TGTGCCAGCAAGGGTTGGGGGGTAAGGAACGAGCAGTACTTC.

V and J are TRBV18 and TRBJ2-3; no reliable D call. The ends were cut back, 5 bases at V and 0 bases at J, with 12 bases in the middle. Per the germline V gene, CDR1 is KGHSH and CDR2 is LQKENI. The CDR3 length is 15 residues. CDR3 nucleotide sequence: TGTGCCAGCTCAGAGTTAACCGGGAGCACAGATACGCAGTATTTT. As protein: CASSELTGSTDTQYF.

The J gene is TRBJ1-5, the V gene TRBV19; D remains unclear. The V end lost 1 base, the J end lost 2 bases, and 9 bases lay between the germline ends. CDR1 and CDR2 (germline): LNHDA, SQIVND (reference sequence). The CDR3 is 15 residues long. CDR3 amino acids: CASSIGGWRNQPQHF. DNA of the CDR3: TGTGCCAGTAGTATAGGAGGGTGGCGCAATCAGCCCCAGCATTTT.

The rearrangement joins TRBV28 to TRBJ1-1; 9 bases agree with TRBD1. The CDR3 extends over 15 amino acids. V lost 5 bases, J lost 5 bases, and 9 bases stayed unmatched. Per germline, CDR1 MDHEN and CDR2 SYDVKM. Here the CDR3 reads CASSPRGQGKTEAFF. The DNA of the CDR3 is TGTGCCAGCAGTCCCCGTGGACAGGGGAAGACTGAAGCTTTCTTT.

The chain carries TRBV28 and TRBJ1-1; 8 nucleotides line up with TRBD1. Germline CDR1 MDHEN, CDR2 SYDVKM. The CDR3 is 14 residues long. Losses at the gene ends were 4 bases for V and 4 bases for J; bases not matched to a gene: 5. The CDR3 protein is CASSWTGSGTEAFF. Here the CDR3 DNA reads TGTGCCAGCAGTTGGACAGGGTCGGGCACTGAAGCTTTCTTT.

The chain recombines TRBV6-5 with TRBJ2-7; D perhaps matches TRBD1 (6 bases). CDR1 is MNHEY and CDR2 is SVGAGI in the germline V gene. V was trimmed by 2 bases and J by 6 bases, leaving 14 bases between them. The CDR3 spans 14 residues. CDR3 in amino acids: CASSYGQGYAEQYF. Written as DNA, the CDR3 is TGTGCCAGCAGTTACGGGCAGGGGTATGCCGAGCAGTACTTC.

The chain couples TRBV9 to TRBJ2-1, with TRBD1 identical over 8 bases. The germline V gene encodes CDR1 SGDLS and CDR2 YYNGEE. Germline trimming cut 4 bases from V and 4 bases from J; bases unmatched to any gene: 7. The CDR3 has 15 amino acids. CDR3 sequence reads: CASSLDRAVYNEQFF. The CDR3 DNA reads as TGTGCCAGCAGCCTGGACAGGGCGGTTTACAATGAGCAGTTCTTC.

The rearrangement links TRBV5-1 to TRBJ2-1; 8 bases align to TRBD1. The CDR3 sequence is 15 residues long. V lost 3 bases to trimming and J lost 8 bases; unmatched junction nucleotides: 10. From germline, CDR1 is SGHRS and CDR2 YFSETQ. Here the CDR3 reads CASSWGQALGDEQFF. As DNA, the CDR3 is TGCGCCAGCAGCTGGGGACAGGCGCTCGGGGATGAGCAGTTCTTC.

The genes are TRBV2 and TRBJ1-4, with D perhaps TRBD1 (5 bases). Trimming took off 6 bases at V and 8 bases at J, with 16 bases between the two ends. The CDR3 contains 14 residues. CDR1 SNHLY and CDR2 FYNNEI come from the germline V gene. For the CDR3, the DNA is TGTGCCAGCAGCCCGCGGTCGGGGGGAGAAAAACTGTTTTTT. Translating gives CASSPRSGGEKLFF.

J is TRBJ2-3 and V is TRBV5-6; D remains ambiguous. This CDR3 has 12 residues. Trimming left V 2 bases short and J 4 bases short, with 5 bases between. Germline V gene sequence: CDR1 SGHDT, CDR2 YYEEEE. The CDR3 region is CASSLAPDTQYF. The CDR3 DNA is TGTGCCAGCAGCTTAGCGCCAGATACGCAGTATTTT.

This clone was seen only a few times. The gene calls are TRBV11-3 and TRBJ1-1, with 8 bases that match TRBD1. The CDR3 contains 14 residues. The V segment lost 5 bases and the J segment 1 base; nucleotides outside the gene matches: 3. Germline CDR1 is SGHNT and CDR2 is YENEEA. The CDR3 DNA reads TGTGCCAGCAGCGTGGGACAGGCGAACACTGAAGCTTTCTTT. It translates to CASSVGQANTEAFF.

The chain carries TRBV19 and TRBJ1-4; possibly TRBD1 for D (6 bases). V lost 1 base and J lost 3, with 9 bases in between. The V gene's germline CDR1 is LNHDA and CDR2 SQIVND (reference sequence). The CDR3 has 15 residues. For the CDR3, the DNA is TGTGCCAGTAGTATAGGACAGGTAGCTAATGAAAAACTGTTTTTT. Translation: CASSIGQVANEKLFF.

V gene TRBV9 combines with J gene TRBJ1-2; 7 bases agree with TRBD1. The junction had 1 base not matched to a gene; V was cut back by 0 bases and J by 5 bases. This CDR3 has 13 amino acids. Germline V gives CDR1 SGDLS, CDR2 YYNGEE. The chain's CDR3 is CASSVGTGYGYTF. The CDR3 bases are TGTGCCAGCAGCGTAGGGACAGGTTATGGCTACACCTTC. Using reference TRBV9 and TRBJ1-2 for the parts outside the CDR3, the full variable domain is DSGVTQTPKHLITATGQRVTLRCSPRSGDLSVYWYQQSLDQGLQFLIQYYNGEERAKGNILERFSAQQFPDLHSELNLSSLELGDSALYFCASSVGTGYGYTFGSGTRLTVV.

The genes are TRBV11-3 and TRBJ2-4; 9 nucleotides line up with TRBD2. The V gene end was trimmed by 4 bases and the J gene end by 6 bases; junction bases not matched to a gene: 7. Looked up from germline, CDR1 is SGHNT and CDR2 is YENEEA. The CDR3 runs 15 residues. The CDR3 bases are TGTGCCAGCAGCTCCGATAGACTAGCGGCAAACATTCAGTACTTC. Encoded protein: CASSSDRLAANIQYF.

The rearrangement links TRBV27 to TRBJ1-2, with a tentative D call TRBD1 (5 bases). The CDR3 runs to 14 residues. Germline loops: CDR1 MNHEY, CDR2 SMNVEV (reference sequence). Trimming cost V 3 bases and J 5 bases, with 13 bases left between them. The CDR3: CASSFKGRGYGYTF. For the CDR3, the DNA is TGTGCCAGCAGTTTCAAGGGGCGTGGGTATGGCTACACCTTC.

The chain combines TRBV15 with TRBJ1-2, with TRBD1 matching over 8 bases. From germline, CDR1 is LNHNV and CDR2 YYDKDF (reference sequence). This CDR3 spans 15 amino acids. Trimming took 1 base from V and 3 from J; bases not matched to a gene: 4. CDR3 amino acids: CATSRGDRWDYGYTF. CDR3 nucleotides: TGTGCCACCAGCAGAGGGGACAGGTGGGACTATGGCTACACCTTC.

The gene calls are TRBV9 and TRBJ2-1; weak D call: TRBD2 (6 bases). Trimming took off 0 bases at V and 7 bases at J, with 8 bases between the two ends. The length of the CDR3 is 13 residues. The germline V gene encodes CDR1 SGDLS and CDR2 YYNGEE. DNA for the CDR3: TGTGCCAGCAGCGTAGGCGGGGATAATGAGCAGTTCTTC. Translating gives CASSVGGDNEQFF. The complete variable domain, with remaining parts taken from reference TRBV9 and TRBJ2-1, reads DSGVTQTPKHLITATGQRVTLRCSPRSGDLSVYWYQQSLDQGLQFLIQYYNGEERAKGNILERFSAQQFPDLHSELNLSSLELGDSALYFCASSVGGDNEQFFGPGTRLTVL.

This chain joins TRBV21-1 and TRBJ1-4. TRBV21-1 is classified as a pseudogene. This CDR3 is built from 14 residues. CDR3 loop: CASRSTRLYEKLFF. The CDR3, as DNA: TGTGCCAGCAGGTCGACCAGACTCTATGAAAAACTGTTTTTT.

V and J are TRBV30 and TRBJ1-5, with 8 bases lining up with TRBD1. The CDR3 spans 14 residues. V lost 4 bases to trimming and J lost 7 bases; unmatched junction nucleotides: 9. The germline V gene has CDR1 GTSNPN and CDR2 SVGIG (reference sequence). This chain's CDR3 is CAWTKDREDQPQHF. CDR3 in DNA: TGTGCCTGGACCAAGGACAGGGAAGACCAGCCCCAGCATTTT.

The CDR3 nucleotides are TGCGCCAGCAGCCCCCAAGGACAGGGATCTCACGAGCAGTACTTC. Its translation is CASSPQGQGSHEQYF. The chain has TRBV5-1 and TRBJ2-5; 8 positions match TRBD1. The assigned J gene may be wrong: the sequence end matches TRBJ2-7 better. CDR3 size: 15 residues. CDR1 is SGHRS and CDR2 is YFSETQ in the germline V gene.

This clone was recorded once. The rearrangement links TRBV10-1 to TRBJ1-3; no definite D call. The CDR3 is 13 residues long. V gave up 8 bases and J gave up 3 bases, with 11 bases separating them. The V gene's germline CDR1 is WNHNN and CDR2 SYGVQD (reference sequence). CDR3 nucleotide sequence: TGCGCCAGCTCCGTCGGACTTGGAAACACCATATATTTT. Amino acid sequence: CASSVGLGNTIYF.

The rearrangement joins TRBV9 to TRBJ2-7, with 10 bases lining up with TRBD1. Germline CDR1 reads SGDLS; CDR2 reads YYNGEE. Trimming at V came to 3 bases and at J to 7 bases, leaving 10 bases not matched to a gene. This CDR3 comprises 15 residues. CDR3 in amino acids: CASSARTGGVGEQYF. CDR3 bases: TGTGCCAGCAGCGCCCGGACAGGGGGGGTGGGGGAGCAGTACTTC. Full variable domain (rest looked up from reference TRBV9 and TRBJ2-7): DSGVTQTPKHLITATGQRVTLRCSPRSGDLSVYWYQQSLDQGLQFLIQYYNGEERAKGNILERFSAQQFPDLHSELNLSSLELGDSALYFCASSARTGGVGEQYFGPGTRLTVT.